The 20 T cell receptor beta chains listed next were all sequenced from one sample in a study of cytomegalovirus exposure and HLA in healthy donors. PCR amplification relied on 60 Vbeta primers (plus 13 Jbeta primers). Data came from immunoSEQ multiplex PCR; TCRdb stores just in-frame clones and leaves some out. The data show over 150,000 clones, 65% to 85% seen once. Sequences were obtained from PBMCs. The source is a woman aged 25 to 39 in good health and CMV-seropositive.

This sequence joins TRBV4-1 and TRBJ1-2; D call uncertain. V was shortened by 3 bases and J by 5 bases, with 7 bases between the two germline ends. CDR3 length: 12 amino acids. The germline V gene encodes CDR1 MGHRA and CDR2 YSYEKL. The CDR3 region has the DNA TGCGCCAGCAGCCAGTTCTTGTATGGCTACACCTTC. This translates into CASSQFLYGYTF.

The V and J genes are TRBV5-1 and TRBJ2-2; D is possibly TRBD1 (5 bases). Germline V gene data show CDR1 as SGHRS and CDR2 as YFSETQ. The CDR3 totals 17 residues. V lost 5 bases and J 5 bases, leaving 22 bases between the germline ends. This CDR3 is CASSQTPQQGQTGELFF. The DNA for the CDR3 is TGCGCCAGCAGTCAGACACCTCAGCAGGGTCAAACCGGGGAGCTGTTTTTT. The full variable domain, rest sourced from reference TRBV5-1 and TRBJ2-2, is KAGVTQTPRYLIKTRGQQVTLSCSPISGHRSVSWYQQTPGQGLQFLFEYFSETQRNKGNFPGRFSGRQFSNSRSEMNVSTLELGDSALYLCASSQTPQQGQTGELFFGEGSRLTVL.

The table lists this clone with a few counts. The chain is built from TRBV19 and TRBJ2-5; a weak D match, TRBD2 (5 bases). This CDR3 has 12 residues. Germline V CDR1 and CDR2: LNHDA, SQIVND (reference sequence). The V end was cut by 8 bases, the J end by 5 bases, with 12 bases between. The CDR3 loop is CASSPPGETQYF. The DNA for the CDR3 is TGTGCCAGTTCTCCACCGGGGGAGACCCAGTACTTC.

The genes are TRBV4-1 and TRBJ2-5; a weak D match, TRBD2 (6 bases). Germline V gene lookup returns CDR1 MGHRA and CDR2 YSYEKL. V was clipped by 1 base and J by 3 bases, with 9 bases between them. The CDR3 spans 14 residues. The CDR3 loop reads CASSQGWEEETQYF. The CDR3 region has the DNA TGCGCCAGCAGCCAAGGGTGGGAGGAAGAGACCCAGTACTTC.

V usage is TRBV5-1 and J usage is TRBJ2-3; D remains unclear. Germline V gene data show CDR1 as SGHRS and CDR2 as YFSETQ. CDR3 length equals 14 residues. The germline V and J ends were trimmed by 5 bases and 1 base, with 11 bases remaining between them. CDR3 nucleotides: TGCGCCAGCAGTTCTAATAGCCGCACAGATACGCAGTATTTT. It encodes CASSSNSRTDTQYF.

The rearrangement joins TRBV11-2 to TRBJ2-1, with 9 bases aligning to TRBD1. V was pared by 5 bases and J by 5 bases, with 7 bases of the junction left unmatched. From germline, CDR1 is SGHAT and CDR2 FQNNGV. This CDR3 is built from 15 residues. The CDR3 region is CASSTTGQGNNEQFF. DNA for the CDR3: TGTGCCAGCAGCACTACGGGACAGGGCAACAATGAGCAGTTCTTC.

The table lists this clone with a few counts. V usage is TRBV5-6 and J usage is TRBJ2-7, with D unclear. The germline V gene encodes CDR1 SGHDT and CDR2 YYEEEE. The CDR3 is 13 residues long. Trimming removed 3 bases at V and 0 bases at J, with 7 bases between. The CDR3, as DNA: TGTGCCAGCAGCTCTATACTCTCCTACGAGCAGTACTTC. Its protein product is CASSSILSYEQYF.

This chain links TRBV15 with TRBJ2-4; no clear D gene. Trimming took off 0 bases at V and 6 bases at J, with 15 bases between the two ends. The V gene's germline CDR1 is LNHNV and CDR2 YYDKDF (reference sequence). CDR3 size: 16 residues. CDR3 amino acids: CATSRDRLSLGNIQYF. CDR3 DNA: TGTGCCACCAGCAGAGATCGCCTTAGCCTGGGAAACATTCAGTACTTC.

A remark on this clone: This same CDR3 is encoded by further DNA sequences in the sample. This chain links TRBV5-1 with TRBJ2-2, with 10 nucleotides matching TRBD1. Germline V lookup: CDR1 SGHRS, CDR2 YFSETQ. J gave up 5 bases and V 4 bases, and 2 bases lay outside the gene matches. The CDR3 covers 14 residues. The CDR3 sequence: CASSRDRGTGELFF. The CDR3 nucleotides read TGCGCCAGCAGCCGGGACAGGGGTACCGGGGAGCTGTTTTTT.

As for this clone: An end of the junction differs from the germline gene, which may be a read error. J is TRBJ1-2 and V is TRBV7-9, with TRBD1 as a possible D gene (5 bases). This CDR3 has 14 residues. Per germline, CDR1 SEHNR and CDR2 FQNEAQ (reference sequence). The CDR3 sequence is CSSSSGTGYYGYTF. Here the CDR3 DNA reads TGTTCCAGCAGCTCCGGTACAGGATACTATGGCTACACCTTC.

The V gene is TRBV9, the J gene TRBJ2-3; tentatively, D is TRBD2 (6 bases). The CDR3 consists of 14 residues. V was trimmed by 2 bases and J by 4 bases, leaving 11 bases between them. Germline assignment: CDR1 SGDLS and CDR2 YYNGEE. CDR3 sequence reads: CASSVGGISDTQYF. In DNA form, the CDR3 reads TGTGCCAGCAGCGTCGGCGGGATCTCAGATACGCAGTATTTT.

The chain has TRBV6-1 and TRBJ1-2; D unclear. CDR1 and CDR2 from the germline V gene are MNHNS and SASEGT. Trimming removed 5 bases from V and 3 bases from J, with 13 bases in between. This CDR3 has 14 residues. The CDR3 DNA reads TGTGCCAGCAGTTTACGAGGGTCGGACTATGGCTACACCTTC. It specifies CASSLRGSDYGYTF.

The V and J genes are TRBV18 and TRBJ1-2; 11 bases match TRBD1. With 7 bases clipped from V and 4 bases from J, the junction kept 2 bases outside the gene matches. Germline CDR1 reads KGHSH; CDR2 reads LQKENI. The CDR3 has 13 residues. In DNA form, the CDR3 reads TGTGCCAGCTGGGACAGGGGGGCCTATGGCTACACCTTC. It specifies CASWDRGAYGYTF.

This chain joins TRBV25-1 and TRBJ2-3; TRBD2 agrees at 7 bases. This CDR3 is built from 14 residues. The germline CDR1 and CDR2 sequences are MGHDK and SYGVNS. V lost 6 bases, J lost 1 base, and 4 bases stayed unmatched. This CDR3 reads CASRLAGGTDTQYF. CDR3 sequence (DNA): TGTGCCAGCAGGTTGGCGGGGGGCACAGATACGCAGTATTTT. The whole variable domain, remainder taken from reference TRBV25-1 and TRBJ2-3, is EADIYQTPRYLVIGTGKKITLECSQTMGHDKMYWYQQDPGMELHLIHYSYGVNSTEKGDLSSESTVSRIRTEHFPLTLESARPSHTSQYLCASRLAGGTDTQYFGPGTRLTVL.

This clone was found a few times. The chain is built from TRBV10-3 and TRBJ2-1; D gene unclear. Germline V lookup: CDR1 ENHRY, CDR2 SYGVKD. This CDR3 contains 13 residues. V lost 3 bases and J 10 bases, leaving 13 bases between the germline ends. CDR3: CAISEHTGPEQFF. As DNA, the CDR3 is TGTGCCATCAGTGAACATACGGGTCCGGAGCAGTTCTTC.

V usage is TRBV5-1 and J usage is TRBJ1-2, with TRBD1 matching over 11 bases. CDR1 and CDR2 (germline): SGHRS, YFSETQ. This CDR3 has 15 amino acids. V trimming: 4 bases; J trimming: 4 bases; junction bases outside the gene matches: 6. The CDR3: CASSPGQGELYGYTF. CDR3 sequence (DNA): TGCGCCAGCAGCCCGGGACAGGGGGAACTCTATGGCTACACCTTC. Filled out from reference TRBV5-1 and TRBJ1-2, the complete variable domain reads KAGVTQTPRYLIKTRGQQVTLSCSPISGHRSVSWYQQTPGQGLQFLFEYFSETQRNKGNFPGRFSGRQFSNSRSEMNVSTLELGDSALYLCASSPGQGELYGYTFGSGTRLTVV.

Concerning this clone: Other nucleotide sequences in the sample specify the same CDR3. This chain uses TRBV29-1 with TRBJ1-1; no firm D call. V was trimmed by 4 bases and J by 2 bases, leaving 14 bases between them. Germline V lookup: CDR1 SQVTM, CDR2 ANQGSEA. This CDR3 contains 14 residues. The DNA of the CDR3 is TGCAGCGTTGGGCCGCGGCTCACTAACACTGAAGCTTTCTTT. Translation: CSVGPRLTNTEAFF.

The rearrangement links TRBV10-3 to TRBJ1-2; 7 bases are shared with TRBD1. CDR3 length equals 16 residues. Per the germline V gene, CDR1 is ENHRY and CDR2 is SYGVKD. With 3 bases clipped from V and 0 bases from J, the junction kept 7 bases outside the gene matches. CDR3 DNA: TGTGCCATCAGTGACCCGGGACAGAGAGCTAACTATGGCTACACCTTC. This translates into CAISDPGQRANYGYTF.

This chain uses TRBV5-4 with TRBJ1-2, with D perhaps TRBD1 (5 bases). The V gene's germline CDR1 is SGHNT and CDR2 YYREEE (reference sequence). V lost 2 bases to trimming and J lost 6 bases, with 17 bases between them. The CDR3 runs 15 residues. For the CDR3, the DNA is TGTGCCAGCAGCTTTCCTTGGGACTCCAAAGATGGCTACACCTTC. Residues: CASSFPWDSKDGYTF.

This chain links TRBV7-9 with TRBJ1-3; tentatively, D is TRBD1 (5 bases). V dropped 1 base and J dropped 2 bases, with 9 bases sitting between them. The CDR3 consists of 15 residues. Germline V gene sequence: CDR1 SEHNR, CDR2 FQNEAQ (reference sequence). The CDR3: CASSLVGGTGNTIYF. CDR3 nucleotides: TGTGCCAGCAGCTTAGTGGGGGGAACTGGAAACACCATATATTTT. The full variable domain, rest sourced from reference TRBV7-9 and TRBJ1-3, is DTGVSQNPRHKITKRGQNVTFRCDPISEHNRLYWYRQTLGQGPEFLTYFQNEAQLEKSRLLSDRFSAERPKGSFSTLEIQRTEQGDSAMYLCASSLVGGTGNTIYFGEGSWLTVV.